Listed here is a single T cell receptor (beta chain). The data originate from a study of blood T cell repertoires in COVID-19. Study-wide background: Whether acute or convalescent, the COVID-19 samples came from the United States, Italy and Spain.

Assay used: immunoSEQ multiplex PCR; TCRdb lists only in-frame clones, some missing. The profile shows about 78,000 clones, roughly nine tenths of them singletons. Sequenced sample: peripheral blood. The TCR comes from a middle-aged man with active or convalescent COVID-19.

CDR3 DNA: TGCGCCAGCAGTGAGTCCGGACAAATCTATGGCTACACCTTC. Protein sequence: CASSESGQIYGYTF. This chain joins TRBV10-1 and TRBJ1-2, with D perhaps TRBD1 (5 bases). V lost 0 bases to trimming and J lost 4 bases, with 9 bases between them. Germline V gene lookup returns CDR1 WNHNN and CDR2 SYGVQD (reference sequence). The CDR3 consists of 14 residues.